One sample yielded the 28 T cell receptor beta chains listed below, sequenced in a study of cytomegalovirus exposure and HLA in healthy donors. In the PCR, 60 Vbeta and 13 Jbeta primers were used. Using immunoSEQ multiplex PCR, the repertoire was profiled, and TCRdb retains in-frame clones only, with some absent. Of about 130,000 clones in the sample, 70% to 75% were seen once. The sequencing sample was made of PBMCs. Receptors originate from a male donor in good health and CMV-seronegative.

V and J are TRBV29-1 and TRBJ1-4, with D maybe TRBD1 (6 bases). The CDR3 has 12 residues. V shed 4 bases and J shed 5 bases, with 8 bases lying between them. The germline gives CDR1 SQVTM, CDR2 ANQGSEA. CDR3 region: CSVVDRNEKLFF. The CDR3 nucleotides are TGCAGCGTTGTGGACAGAAATGAAAAACTGTTTTTT.

The rearrangement links TRBV6-1 to TRBJ2-1; 9 nucleotides match TRBD1. In germline, CDR1 is MNHNS, CDR2 SASEGT. Losses at the gene ends were 0 bases for V and 7 bases for J; bases not matched to a gene: 7. The CDR3 spans 16 residues. This CDR3 reads CASSEALGQGLNEQFF. Written as DNA, the CDR3 is TGTGCCAGCAGTGAAGCATTGGGACAGGGTTTAAATGAGCAGTTCTTC.

The chain combines TRBV9 with TRBJ2-7, with D perhaps TRBD1 (6 bases). Trimming cost V 0 bases and J 3 bases, with 13 bases left between them. This CDR3 region has 15 residues. CDR1 SGDLS and CDR2 YYNGEE come from the germline V gene. The DNA of the CDR3 is TGTGCCAGCAGCGTAGGGTCAAGGGGGTTCTACGAGCAGTACTTC. Amino acid sequence: CASSVGSRGFYEQYF.

V gene TRBV6-5 combines with J gene TRBJ1-2; D remains unclear. CDR1 and CDR2 (germline): MNHEY, SVGAGI. The CDR3 totals 16 residues. V was shortened by 2 bases and J by 2 bases, with 15 bases between the two germline ends. The CDR3 loop reads CASSYAEYPVNYGYTF. DNA of the CDR3: TGTGCCAGCAGTTACGCGGAATACCCAGTCAACTATGGCTACACCTTC.

This clone was counted between two and nine times. The rearrangement joins TRBV5-5 to TRBJ2-6; perhaps TRBD1 as D (5 bases). This CDR3 has 16 residues. V gave up 4 bases and J gave up 2 bases, with 13 bases separating them. Germline V gene sequence: CDR1 SGHKS, CDR2 YYEKEE (reference sequence). The CDR3 sequence: CASSGPRGAGANVLTF. The CDR3 nucleotides read TGTGCCAGCAGCGGACCAAGGGGCGCTGGGGCCAACGTCCTGACTTTC.

This clone was counted only a few times. V and J are TRBV28 and TRBJ1-4; 7 bases are a match to TRBD1. In germline, CDR1 is MDHEN, CDR2 SYDVKM. Trimming took 7 bases from V and 7 from J; bases not matched to a gene: 18. CDR3 length equals 17 residues. CDR3 in DNA: TGTGCCAGCAACGGGGGCCGGATTGCAGGGGACAGTGAAAAACTGTTTTTT. Amino acids: CASNGGRIAGDSEKLFF.

The rearrangement uses TRBV6-1 and TRBJ2-7; 7 bases are a match to TRBD2. The V gene's germline CDR1 is MNHNS and CDR2 SASEGT. Germline trimming cut 1 base from V and 1 base from J; bases unmatched to any gene: 7. The CDR3 runs 16 residues. CDR3 sequence (DNA): TGTGCCAGCAGTGAAGAGGCGGGAGAGGAATCCTACGAGCAGTACTTC. Its translation is CASSEEAGEESYEQYF.

The chain couples TRBV5-8 to TRBJ1-1; D is possibly TRBD1 (6 bases). The CDR3 is made up of 14 amino acids. The ends were cut back, 1 base at V and 7 bases at J, with 14 bases in the middle. Germline assignment: CDR1 SGHTS and CDR2 YDEGEE. For the CDR3, the DNA is TGTGCCAGCAGCTTGTTTACCGGACAGATTGAAGCTTTCTTT. It encodes CASSLFTGQIEAFF.

V usage is TRBV6-1 and J usage is TRBJ1-2; no reliable D call. The V end lost 6 bases, the J end lost 4 bases, and 15 bases lay between the germline ends. The CDR3 length is 14 residues. CDR1 is MNHNS, CDR2 SASEGT, per germline. The CDR3 coding sequence is TGTGCCAGCAGCGATTTGGGCGGGTTCTATGGCTACACCTTC. It codes for CASSDLGGFYGYTF.

This clone appeared a few times. J is TRBJ1-6 and V is TRBV2; D is undetermined. V was shortened by 8 bases and J by 4 bases, with 9 bases between the two germline ends. The germline gives CDR1 SNHLY, CDR2 FYNNEI. The CDR3 has 13 residues. This chain's CDR3 is CASRETYNSPLHF. The CDR3 DNA is TGTGCCAGCCGGGAAACTTATAATTCACCCCTCCACTTT.

The chain joins TRBV5-1 to TRBJ2-1; D is uncertain. V lost 0 bases, J lost 1 base, and 5 bases lay in between. The CDR3 contains 14 residues. Germline V gene data show CDR1 as SGHRS and CDR2 as YFSETQ. The CDR3 coding sequence is TGCGCCAGCAGCTTGGCACAGTCCTACAATGAGCAGTTCTTC. Amino acid sequence: CASSLAQSYNEQFF.

This clone was observed once. J is TRBJ2-2 and V is TRBV6-6; TRBD1 aligns across 7 bases. The CDR3 is 16 residues long. V shed 4 bases and J 4 bases; nucleotides not matched to a gene: 9. From germline, CDR1 is MNHNY and CDR2 SVGAGI (reference sequence). The CDR3 protein is CASSSNRGSGTGELFF. The CDR3 bases are TGTGCCAGCAGTTCCAACAGGGGATCGGGCACCGGGGAGCTGTTTTTT.

The CDR3 region has the DNA TGTGCCAGCAGTTCCCCAGGGCAGCTTTATGGCTACACCTTC. This sequence encodes CASSSPGQLYGYTF. The V call is TRBV27, the J call TRBJ1-2; TRBD1 might be the D (5 bases). Germline CDR1 MNHEY, CDR2 SMNVEV (reference sequence). This CDR3 region has 14 residues. V dropped 4 bases and J dropped 5 bases, with 14 bases sitting between them.

The chain is built from TRBV30 and TRBJ1-5; 9 nucleotides agree with TRBD1. Trimming removed 2 bases from V and 0 bases from J; junction bases left unmatched: 5. Germline V gene sequence: CDR1 GTSNPN, CDR2 SVGIG (reference sequence). The CDR3 loop spans 16 amino acids. CDR3 DNA: TGTGCCTGGAGTTCCCGACAGGGGGGTAGCAATCAGCCCCAGCATTTT. This codes for CAWSSRQGGSNQPQHF.

V usage is TRBV4-2 and J usage is TRBJ1-2, with 7 bases fitting TRBD1. The trim removed 2 bases at V and 2 bases at J, leaving 2 bases unmatched. Germline CDR1 and CDR2: LGHNA and YNFKEQ. CDR3 length equals 14 residues. This chain's CDR3 is CASSQTQGNYGYTF. CDR3 nucleotides: TGTGCCAGCAGCCAAACACAGGGGAACTATGGCTACACCTTC.

This sequence joins TRBV11-2 and TRBJ2-7; a weak D match, TRBD2 (6 bases). Trimming stripped 4 bases from V and 7 bases from J, with 17 bases between. In germline, CDR1 is SGHAT, CDR2 FQNNGV. The length of the CDR3 is 14 residues. The CDR3 DNA is TGTGCCAGCAGCTCAGCGGGCACATGGAGGGAGCAGTACTTC. Its protein is CASSSAGTWREQYF.

This clone was counted once. This chain links TRBV28 with TRBJ2-5, with 8 bases aligning to TRBD2. The trim removed 4 bases at V and 0 bases at J, leaving 7 bases unmatched. CDR3 length: 16 amino acids. Per the germline V gene, CDR1 is MDHEN and CDR2 is SYDVKM. The CDR3 DNA follows: TGTGCCAGCAGTTCCGCGGGTAGCGGGGACCAAGAGACCCAGTACTTC. As protein: CASSSAGSGDQETQYF.

The chain is built from TRBV28 and TRBJ2-6; maybe TRBD1 (6 bases). V lost 5 bases, J lost 0 bases, and 11 bases lay in between. The CDR3 covers 16 residues. Looked up from germline, CDR1 is MDHEN and CDR2 is SYDVKM. The CDR3 is CASSRDKLSGANVLTF. CDR3 bases: TGTGCCAGCAGTCGGGACAAGCTCTCTGGGGCCAACGTCCTGACTTTC.

The chain carries TRBV6-6 and TRBJ2-2; D remains unclear. V lost 8 bases and J 4 bases, leaving 14 bases between the germline ends. This CDR3 contains 14 residues. The germline CDR1 and CDR2 sequences are MNHNY and SVGAGI (reference sequence). The DNA of the CDR3 is TGTGCCAGCCTTCCCCAGGCAGTCACCGGGGAGCTGTTTTTT. Its protein product is CASLPQAVTGELFF.

In DNA form, the CDR3 reads TGTGCCAGCAGTGAATCAACAACTACCTATAATTCACCCCTCCACTTT. Protein product: CASSESTTTYNSPLHF. This sequence joins TRBV6-1 and TRBJ1-6, with D uncertain. V lost 2 bases, J lost 2 bases, and 10 bases lay in between. This CDR3 contains 16 residues. CDR1 is MNHNS, CDR2 SASEGT, per germline.

The chain combines TRBV6-1 with TRBJ1-5, with 10 bases matching TRBD1. Trimming at V came to 6 bases and at J to 5 bases, leaving 7 bases not matched to a gene. This CDR3 spans 15 amino acids. Germline V lookup: CDR1 MNHNS, CDR2 SASEGT. The CDR3 DNA follows: TGTGCCAGCAGCGGAGGGACAGGGGATGATCAGCCCCAGCATTTT. It translates to CASSGGTGDDQPQHF.

The chain employs TRBV10-3 and TRBJ2-5, with 7 bases that match TRBD1. The V and J ends lost 2 bases and 0 bases, in that order; junction bases with no gene match: 3. Germline CDR1 and CDR2: ENHRY and SYGVKD. The CDR3 is 15 residues long. The CDR3 spells CAISEGTVHQETQYF. As DNA, the CDR3 is TGTGCCATCAGTGAGGGGACAGTACACCAAGAGACCCAGTACTTC.

This clone came up a few times. V is TRBV7-9 and J is TRBJ2-5; a possible D gene is TRBD2 (5 bases). This CDR3 has 13 amino acids. The V and J ends lost 1 base and 2 bases respectively, with 5 bases between them. CDR1 and CDR2 (germline): SEHNR, FQNEAQ (reference sequence). CDR3: CASSLGGQETQYF. The CDR3 nucleotides are TGTGCCAGCAGCTTAGGAGGGCAAGAGACCCAGTACTTC.

The chain couples TRBV5-6 to TRBJ2-5, with a weak D call TRBD1 (6 bases). The V and J ends lost 2 bases and 5 bases respectively, with 10 bases between them. CDR1 and CDR2 from the germline V gene are SGHDT and YYEEEE. CDR3 length: 13 residues. The CDR3 is CASSFGTMETQYF. In DNA, the CDR3 is TGTGCCAGCAGCTTCGGGACAATGGAGACCCAGTACTTC.

The rearrangement links TRBV5-5 to TRBJ2-1; perhaps TRBD2 as D (5 bases). V was trimmed by 4 bases and J by 8 bases, leaving 10 bases between them. This CDR3 is 12 amino acids long. Germline assignment: CDR1 SGHKS and CDR2 YYEKEE (reference sequence). CDR3 sequence: CASSVGLHEQFF. CDR3 coding DNA: TGTGCCAGCAGCGTCGGACTCCATGAGCAGTTCTTC.

V usage is TRBV27 and J usage is TRBJ2-1, with D hard to call. The CDR3 loop spans 15 amino acids. Deletions cut 3 bases from V and 1 base from J, with 10 bases between. Germline-derived CDR1 and CDR2 are MNHEY and SMNVEV (reference sequence). The CDR3 DNA sequence: TGTGCCAGCAGTTTCACCTACGGGTCCTACAATGAGCAGTTCTTC. As protein: CASSFTYGSYNEQFF.

The chain carries TRBV11-2 and TRBJ2-1, with D unresolved. The CDR3 length is 17 residues. Trimming removed 4 bases from V and 0 bases from J, with 16 bases in between. Germline-derived CDR1 and CDR2 are SGHAT and FQNNGV. This CDR3 reads CASSSMRGGNSYNEQFF. The CDR3 DNA reads as TGTGCCAGCAGCTCCATGAGAGGCGGTAACTCCTACAATGAGCAGTTCTTC.

This rearrangement joins TRBV11-1 to TRBJ2-1, with 10 bases fitting TRBD1. The V and J ends lost 6 bases and 1 base, in that order; junction bases with no gene match: 3. The germline V gene encodes CDR1 SGHAT and CDR2 FQDESV (reference sequence). The CDR3 loop spans 15 amino acids. The CDR3: CASSWDRGSYNEQFF. The CDR3 coding sequence is TGTGCCAGCAGTTGGGACAGGGGATCCTACAATGAGCAGTTCTTC.